These 6 T cell receptor beta chains were sequenced from one sample in a study of ipilimumab plus nivolumab after autologous stem cell transplantation. Repertoires were generated with immunoSEQ multiplex PCR, while TCRdb's copy carries only in-frame clones and drops some. This sample has tens of thousands of clones, with more than 85% found just once. The input for sequencing was PBMCs, taken in a trial of ipilimumab plus nivolumab as post-transplant consolidation. These receptors were taken from a male donor with multiple myeloma.

This chain uses TRBV19 with TRBJ2-7; 8 bases are a match to TRBD2. Germline-derived CDR1 and CDR2 are LNHDA and SQIVND (reference sequence). The V and J ends lost 4 bases and 0 bases, in that order; junction bases with no gene match: 5. The CDR3 runs to 15 residues. CDR3 sequence reads: CASSRTSQSSYEQYF. In DNA, the CDR3 is TGTGCCAGTAGTAGGACTAGCCAGAGCTCCTACGAGCAGTACTTC. Full variable domain (outside the CDR3, taken from reference TRBV19 and TRBJ2-7): DGGITQSPKYLFRKEGQNVTLSCEQNLNHDAMYWYRQDPGQGLRLIYYSQIVNDFQKGDIAEGYSVSREKKESFPLTVTSAQKNPTAFYLCASSRTSQSSYEQYFGPGTRLTVT.

The chain has TRBV9 and TRBJ1-6; no clear D gene. The germline V gene encodes CDR1 SGDLS and CDR2 YYNGEE. The V end was cut by 2 bases, the J end by 7 bases, with 10 bases between. The CDR3 consists of 14 residues. CDR3 bases: TGTGCCAGCAGCGTGTCAGTGTTGAATTCACCCCTCCACTTT. It encodes CASSVSVLNSPLHF.

V is TRBV19 and J is TRBJ1-5; 9 nucleotides line up with TRBD1. This CDR3 spans 16 amino acids. J was trimmed by 5 bases and V by 6 bases; bases with no gene match: 11. In germline, CDR1 is LNHDA, CDR2 SQIVND (reference sequence). CDR3 DNA: TGTGCCAGTAGCGTCCGGGACAGGGCAGGGGATCAGCCCCAGCATTTT. Translation: CASSVRDRAGDQPQHF. The variable domain in full, with the rest retrieved from reference TRBV19 and TRBJ1-5, is DGGITQSPKYLFRKEGQNVTLSCEQNLNHDAMYWYRQDPGQGLRLIYYSQIVNDFQKGDIAEGYSVSREKKESFPLTVTSAQKNPTAFYLCASSVRDRAGDQPQHFGDGTRLSIL.

V usage is TRBV4-1 and J usage is TRBJ1-5; D gene unclear. Germline assignment: CDR1 MGHRA and CDR2 YSYEKL. V was cut by 0 bases and J by 4 bases, with 13 bases left in between. There are 16 residues in the CDR3. DNA for the CDR3: TGCGCCAGCAGCCAAGAACTGGCAAGGGTTAATCAGCCCCAGCATTTT. It encodes CASSQELARVNQPQHF.

The gene calls are TRBV4-1 and TRBJ2-1; the D gene is possibly TRBD1 (6 bases). This CDR3 has 17 residues. CDR1 is MGHRA, CDR2 YSYEKL, per germline. Trimming pared 0 bases from V and 6 bases from J, leaving 18 bases between. The CDR3: CASSQDQVQGLGNEQFF. Written as DNA, the CDR3 is TGCGCCAGCAGCCAAGATCAAGTACAGGGTTTAGGCAATGAGCAGTTCTTC.

V usage is TRBV30 and J usage is TRBJ2-7, with D possibly being TRBD1 (6 bases). Trimming left V 2 bases short and J 2 bases short, with 13 bases between. Germline V gene sequence: CDR1 GTSNPN, CDR2 SVGIG (reference sequence). This CDR3 is 14 amino acids long. Written as DNA, the CDR3 is TGTGCCTGGAGTATACAGGGTTCAGCCTACGAGCAGTACTTC. This sequence encodes CAWSIQGSAYEQYF.